One sample yielded the 5 T cell receptor beta chains listed below, sequenced in a study of T cells in Graves' hyperthyroidism and ophthalmopathy. Amplified regions were TCR beta CDR3 sequences from RNA transcripts. The HTBI primer set was used in a first-round RT-PCR of the TCR CDR3. TCRdb called the multiplex PCR reads again in MiXCR, with one record for every CDR3 protein. Here the sample spans about 360,000 distinct CDR3 sequences, about 14% being singletons. Sequencing was carried out using blood. These receptors originate from a man in his thirties or forties with Graves' hyperthyroidism that later progressed to Graves' ophthalmopathy.

In this sample, this clonotype turned up many times. The V call is TRBV20-1, the J call TRBJ2-1; D ambiguous. The V gene lost 0 bases and the J gene lost 4 bases, with 16 bases spanning the gap. CDR1 DFQATT and CDR2 SNEGSKA come from the germline V gene (reference sequence). CDR3 length: 16 residues. CDR3 protein: CSARDRQLSYYNEQFF. The CDR3 coding sequence is TGCAGTGCTAGAGATAGGCAGCTCTCTTATTACAATGAGCAGTTCTTC.

This clonotype was observed at least ten times. J is TRBJ2-1 and V is TRBV3-1; D possibly corresponds to TRBD1 (5 bases). V lost 0 bases and J lost 3, with 12 bases in between. The CDR3 extends over 16 amino acids. Germline V lookup: CDR1 LGHDT, CDR2 YNNKEL (reference sequence). The CDR3 DNA reads as TGTGCCAGCAGCCAAGAGCCCAGGGCTATCTACAATGAGCAGTTCTTC. This sequence encodes CASSQEPRAIYNEQFF.

This clonotype has only a few counts. The DNA of the CDR3 is TGTGCCAGCAGTCAAACAGGGATTAATGGAAACACCATATATTTT. The encoded protein is CASSQTGINGNTIYF. This rearrangement joins TRBV6-1 to TRBJ1-3; D possibly corresponds to TRBD1 (6 bases). The V and J ends lost 5 bases and 3 bases respectively, with 14 bases between them. Germline V CDR1 and CDR2: MNHNS, SASEGT. CDR3 size: 15 residues.

V is TRBV7-9 and J is TRBJ2-7; the D gene is possibly TRBD2 (6 bases). Germline lookup yields CDR1 SEHNR and CDR2 FQNEAQ (reference sequence). Trimming took off 3 bases at V and 1 base at J, with 10 bases between the two ends. CDR3 size: 14 residues. DNA of the CDR3: TGTGCCAGCAGCTTTGGAGGGCAATCCTACGAGCAGTACTTC. Its translation: CASSFGGQSYEQYF.

V usage is TRBV5-1 and J usage is TRBJ1-4, with 8 bases identical to TRBD1. CDR3 length: 14 residues. The V and J ends lost 4 bases and 10 bases, in that order; junction bases with no gene match: 9. Looked up from germline, CDR1 is SGHRS and CDR2 is YFSETQ. DNA for the CDR3: TGCGCCAGCAGCCCCCAACAGGGGGTTGGAAAACTGTTTTTT. It is translated as CASSPQQGVGKLFF.